This T cell receptor (beta chain) was documented in a study of blood T cell repertoires in COVID-19. Looking at the study overall: Sites in the United States, Italy and Spain provided acute and convalescent COVID-19 samples. T cells, B-cell-depleted T cells, or PBMCs provided the cDNA or gDNA that served as material.

The data were produced by immunoSEQ multiplex PCR, yet TCRdb's version contains in-frame clones alone and is incomplete. This sample yields 110,000 or so clones, of which approximately 90% are seen a single time; approximately 4.5% belongs to the top ten. The CDR3 loop spans 13 amino acids. The ends were cut back, 3 bases at V and 3 bases at J, with 8 bases in the middle. Germline V gene data show CDR1 as WNHNN and CDR2 as SYGVQD (reference sequence). This chain joins TRBV10-1 and TRBJ1-2; D ambiguous. Material for sequencing was peripheral blood. This TCR was recovered from a woman between 45 and 65 years old with acute or convalescent COVID-19. CDR3 in amino acids: CASSETTDYGYTF. CDR3 sequence (DNA): TGCGCCAGCAGTGAAACAACCGACTATGGCTACACCTTC.